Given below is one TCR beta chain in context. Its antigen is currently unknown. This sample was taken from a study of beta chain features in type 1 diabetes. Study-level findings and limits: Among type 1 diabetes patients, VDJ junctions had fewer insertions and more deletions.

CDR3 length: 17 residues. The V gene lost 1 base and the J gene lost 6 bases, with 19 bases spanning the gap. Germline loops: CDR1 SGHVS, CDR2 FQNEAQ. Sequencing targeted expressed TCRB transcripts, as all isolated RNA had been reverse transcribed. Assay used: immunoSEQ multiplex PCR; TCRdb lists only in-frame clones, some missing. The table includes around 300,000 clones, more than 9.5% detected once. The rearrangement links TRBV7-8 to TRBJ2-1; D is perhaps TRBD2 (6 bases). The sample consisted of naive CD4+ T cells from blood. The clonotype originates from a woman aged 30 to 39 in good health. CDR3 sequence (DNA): TGTGCCAGCAGCTTAGAAGGGCACGGGCGGGGCCGCAATGAGCAGTTCTTC. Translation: CASSLEGHGRGRNEQFF.